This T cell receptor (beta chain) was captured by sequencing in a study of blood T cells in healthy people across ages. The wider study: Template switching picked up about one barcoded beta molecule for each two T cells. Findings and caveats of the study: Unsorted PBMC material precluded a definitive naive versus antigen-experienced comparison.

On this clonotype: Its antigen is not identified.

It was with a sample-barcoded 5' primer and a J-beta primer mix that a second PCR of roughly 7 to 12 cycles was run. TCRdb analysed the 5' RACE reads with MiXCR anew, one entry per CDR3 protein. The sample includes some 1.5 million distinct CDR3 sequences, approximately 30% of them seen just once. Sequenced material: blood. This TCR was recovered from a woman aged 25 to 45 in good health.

This CDR3 reads CASSLREQQYF. The CDR3 DNA sequence: TGTGCCAGCAGCCTCAGGGAACAGCAGTACTTC. V is TRBV5-6 and J is TRBJ2-5, with a tentative D call TRBD1 (5 bases). Germline CDR1 reads SGHDT; CDR2 reads YYEEEE. Trimming pared 4 bases from V and 11 bases from J, leaving 12 bases between. This CDR3 contains 11 residues.